The TCR beta chain described here comes from a study of OX40 agonist ivuxolimab in advanced cancers. Study information: From roughly 20 to 85 years was the age range, with a mean of around 57 years, and roughly 80% were male.

Regarding the study as a whole: Relative to CD4+, CD8+ T cells held more expanded clones on average.

Concerning this clone itself: Its specificity is unknown. Other DNA variants within this sample encode the same CDR3.

This CDR3 region has 16 residues. In germline, CDR1 is MNHEY, CDR2 SVGAGI. V trimming: 3 bases; J trimming: 0 bases; junction bases outside the gene matches: 8. Generated by immunoSEQ multiplex PCR, the TCRdb table keeps only in-frame clones and is missing some. Among 60,000 to 65,000 clones listed, roughly nine tenths were seen once. The J gene is TRBJ2-7, the V gene TRBV6-5; 7 nucleotides match TRBD2. The TCR comes from an adult with an advanced solid tumor such as melanoma, head and neck, liver or kidney cancer. The sequencing used CD4+ or CD8+ T cells sorted from blood, collected in a trial of the OX40 agonist ivuxolimab. Here the CDR3 reads CASSYSYGGSSYEQYF. For the CDR3, the DNA is TGTGCCAGCAGTTATTCGTATGGCGGGAGCTCCTACGAGCAGTACTTC.